A selection of T cell receptor beta chains follows, all from one sample in a study of regulatory T cells in long-lasting Graves disease. TCRdb re-called the multiplex PCR reads with MiXCR, one entry per CDR3 protein. The table records 400,000 to 450,000 distinct CDR3 sequences, about 15% of them present only once. The same sample was also used in a study of T cells in Graves' hyperthyroidism and ophthalmopathy.

The sequenced sample was peripheral blood mononuclear cells (PBMCs), obtained at new diagnosis, from a patient treated with antithyroid drugs. The receptors were sampled from a woman aged 25 to 39 with Graves disease. The CDR3 runs from the conserved cysteine through the conserved F or W. The D gene is left open where the match is weak. Some rows mark clone size as missing; the rest say once, few, many or name a class of expanded clone.

clone_size	d_call	v_call	j_call	cdr3_aa	cdr3_nt
many	.	TRBV2	TRBJ2-1	CASSGAGGWNPLDEQFF	TGTGCCAGCAGTGGGGCTGGGGGGTGGAACCCTTTGGATGAGCAGTTCTTC
.	.	TRBV12-3/TRBV12-4	TRBJ2-3	CASSLDWTTDTQYF	TGTGCCAGCAGTTTAGACTGGACCACAGATACGCAGTATTTT
few	.	TRBV9	TRBJ2-7	CASSVFPGRSYEQYF	TGTGCCAGCAGCGTATTCCCAGGGAGGTCCTACGAGCAGTACTTC
many	.	TRBV20-1	TRBJ2-5	CSASLVVGETQYF	TGCAGTGCTAGTCTGGTAGTGGGCGAGACCCAGTACTTC
many	.	TRBV4-1	TRBJ2-3	CASSQDYPVLADTQYF	TGCGCCAGCAGCCAAGACTACCCGGTGTTGGCAGATACGCAGTATTTT
.	.	TRBV20-1	TRBJ2-2	CSAKGGSHTGELFF	TGCAGTGCTAAGGGGGGGTCGCACACCGGGGAGCTGTTTTTT
.	TRBD2	TRBV19	TRBJ2-1	CASSSSRAGGSYNEQFF	TGTGCCAGTAGCTCAAGCCGAGCGGGAGGCAGCTACAATGAGCAGTTCTTC
many	.	TRBV20-1	TRBJ1-1	CSGLLRAAEAFF	TGCAGTGGCCTCCTCAGGGCGGCTGAAGCTTTCTTT
many	.	TRBV12-3/TRBV12-4	TRBJ1-2	CASRPPGGHGYTF	TGTGCCAGCAGACCTCCCGGGGGCCATGGCTACACCTTC
few	TRBD2	TRBV19	TRBJ2-1	CATKREGRNEQFF	TGTGCCACCAAGCGGGAGGGGCGGAATGAGCAGTTCTTC
many	.	TRBV27	TRBJ2-1	CASSYLGQGMNSNEQFF	TGTGCCAGCAGTTATCTGGGGCAGGGAATGAACAGCAATGAGCAGTTCTTC
.	.	TRBV20-1	TRBJ1-4	CSARGPGENNEKLFF	TGCAGTGCTAGGGGGCCAGGAGAGAATAATGAAAAACTGTTTTTT
many	.	TRBV5-1	TRBJ2-3	CASSLARGARTDTQYF	TGCGCCAGCAGCTTGGCTCGAGGGGCCCGCACAGATACGCAGTATTTT
many	.	TRBV5-1	TRBJ2-3	CASSLSGFGTDTQYF	TGCGCCAGCAGCCTATCGGGGTTTGGCACAGATACGCAGTATTTT
.	TRBD2	TRBV20-1	TRBJ2-5	CSARDPLAGVIETQYF	TGCAGTGCTAGAGACCCGCTAGCGGGAGTGATCGAGACCCAGTACTTC
many	TRBD2	TRBV20-1	TRBJ2-3	CSAGPRLAGASRDTQYF	TGCAGTGCTGGACCGCGACTAGCGGGAGCCTCGCGGGATACGCAGTATTTT
few	.	TRBV5-6	TRBJ1-5	CASSFWGQPQHF	TGTGCCAGCAGCTTTTGGGGTCAGCCCCAGCATTTT
many	TRBD2	TRBV4-1	TRBJ2-7	CASSQVLAGVHEQYF	TGCGCCAGCAGCCAAGTGCTAGCGGGAGTCCACGAGCAGTACTTC
many	TRBD2	TRBV5-6	TRBJ2-7	CASSLGLAALEQYF	TGTGCCAGCAGCTTGGGACTAGCGGCCCTCGAGCAGTACTTC
many	.	TRBV27	TRBJ2-7	CASSSGHGSYEQYF	TGTGCCAGCAGTTCGGGACACGGTTCGTACGAGCAGTACTTC
.	.	TRBV5-1	TRBJ2-5	CASSLAITSPYQETQYF	TGCGCCAGCAGCTTGGCCATTACTAGTCCTTACCAAGAGACCCAGTACTTC
.	.	TRBV11-2	TRBJ2-5	CASSSRGQGYTDQETQYF	TGTGCCAGCAGCAGTCGGGGGCAGGGCTACACTGACCAAGAGACCCAGTACTTC
many	TRBD1	TRBV6-1	TRBJ2-1	CASSPYTGGNEQFF	TGTGCCAGCAGTCCCTATACAGGGGGCAATGAGCAGTTCTTC
many	TRBD2	TRBV7-9	TRBJ2-2	CASSLVGGSGTGELFF	TGTGCCAGCAGCTTAGTCGGCGGGAGCGGCACCGGGGAGCTGTTTTTT
many	.	TRBV11-2	TRBJ1-1	CASSPRGAPGTEAFF	TGTGCCAGCAGCCCCCGGGGTGCCCCGGGCACTGAAGCTTTCTTT
many	TRBD1	TRBV7-2	TRBJ1-4	CASSPMGQGNEKLFF	TGTGCCAGCAGCCCAATGGGACAGGGTAATGAAAAACTGTTTTTT
.	.	TRBV24-1	TRBJ2-3	CATSDGPAYTQYF	TGTGCCACCAGTGATGGTCCGGCCTATACGCAGTATTTT
many	.	TRBV29-1	TRBJ2-3	CSVDPTDTQYF	TGCAGCGTTGACCCAACAGATACGCAGTATTTT
few	TRBD1	TRBV7-9	TRBJ1-1	CASSLASGTANTEAFF	TGTGCCAGCAGCTTAGCCTCGGGGACAGCGAACACTGAAGCTTTCTTT
few	.	TRBV6-1	TRBJ2-3	CASTGLADTQYF	TGTGCCAGCACAGGGTTGGCAGATACGCAGTATTTT
few	TRBD1	TRBV7-3	TRBJ2-1	CASSSGQGGLDEQFF	TGTGCCAGCAGCTCGGGACAGGGTGGTCTTGATGAGCAGTTCTTC
.	.	TRBV5-1	TRBJ1-5	CASSYIQEGVQHF	TGCGCCAGCAGCTACATACAGGAGGGGGTCCAGCATTTT
.	.	TRBV19	TRBJ2-7	CASSIRAVTGSSYEQYF	TGTGCCAGTAGTATCCGGGCGGTCACGGGTAGCTCCTACGAGCAGTACTTC
few	TRBD2	TRBV4-1	TRBJ2-3	CASSHGSSHPLAGRYTQYF	TGCGCCAGCAGCCACGGGTCCTCTCACCCACTAGCGGGAAGATATACGCAGTATTTT
many	TRBD2	TRBV7-2	TRBJ2-1	CASSFSGVSYNEQFF	TGTGCCAGCAGCTTTAGCGGGGTCTCCTACAATGAGCAGTTCTTC
.	TRBD1	TRBV6-1	TRBJ1-2	CASINRGNYGYTF	TGTGCCAGCATCAACAGGGGGAACTATGGCTACACCTTC
few	.	TRBV4-1	TRBJ2-5	CASSQRTAVYPQYF	TGCGCCAGCAGCCAGCGGACAGCCGTTTACCCCCAGTACTTC
.	.	TRBV12-3/TRBV12-4	TRBJ1-6	CASSLWDSNSPLHF	TGTGCCAGCAGTTTATGGGACTCTAATTCACCCCTCCACTTT
.	TRBD1	TRBV10-2	TRBJ2-6	CASQPGQGFSGANVLTF	TGCGCCAGCCAACCGGGACAGGGGTTTTCTGGGGCCAACGTCCTGACTTTC
.	.	TRBV11-2	TRBJ2-1	CASSLELGGTYNEQFF	TGTGCCAGCAGCTTAGAATTGGGCGGGACGTACAATGAGCAGTTCTTC
few	.	TRBV7-9	TRBJ1-4	CALPLPGGGNEKLFF	TGTGCCCTCCCATTACCGGGCGGCGGTAATGAAAAACTGTTTTTT
few	.	TRBV11-2	TRBJ2-7	CASSTIAVHEQYF	TGTGCCAGCAGCACCATCGCGGTGCACGAGCAGTACTTC
.	TRBD2	TRBV3-1	TRBJ2-7	CASSQVAGHSSGQYF	TGTGCCAGCAGCCAGGTAGCGGGACACAGCAGCGGGCAGTACTTC
.	.	TRBV9	TRBJ1-4	CASSVGTAGEKLFF	TGTGCCAGCAGCGTAGGGACAGCTGGGGAAAAACTGTTTTTT
many	TRBD2	TRBV11-1	TRBJ2-3	CASSSGTSGALFSDTQYF	TGTGCCAGCAGCTCCGGGACTAGCGGTGCCCTTTTTTCGGATACGCAGTATTTT
many	.	TRBV9	TRBJ1-3	CASSEQGSAGNSGNTIYF	TGTGCCAGCAGCGAACAGGGCTCCGCGGGGAACTCTGGAAACACCATATATTTT
many	TRBD1	TRBV5-5	TRBJ2-3	CASSWSGGAGDTQYF	TGTGCCAGCAGCTGGTCAGGGGGCGCGGGAGATACGCAGTATTTT
many	.	TRBV11-2	TRBJ1-2	CASSLGAGVADGYTF	TGTGCCAGCAGCTTAGGGGCAGGGGTTGCAGATGGCTACACCTTC
.	TRBD2	TRBV4-1	TRBJ2-5	CASSQTLAGLQETQYF	TGCGCCAGCAGCCAAACTTTAGCGGGGCTACAAGAGACCCAGTACTTC
many	.	TRBV20-1	TRBJ2-7	CSAREGPSSSYEQYF	TGCAGTGCTAGAGAAGGGCCTAGCAGCTCCTACGAGCAGTACTTC